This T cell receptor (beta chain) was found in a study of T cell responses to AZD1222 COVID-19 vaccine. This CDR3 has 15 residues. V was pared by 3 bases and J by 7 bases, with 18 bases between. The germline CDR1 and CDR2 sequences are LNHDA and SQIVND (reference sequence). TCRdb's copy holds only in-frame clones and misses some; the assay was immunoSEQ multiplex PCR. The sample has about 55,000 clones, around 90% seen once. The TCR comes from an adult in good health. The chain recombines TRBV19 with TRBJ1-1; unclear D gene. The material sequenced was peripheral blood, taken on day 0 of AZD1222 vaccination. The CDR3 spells CASSITGSLSLEAFF. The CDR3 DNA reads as TGTGCCAGTAGTATTACTGGCAGTCTAAGCCTTGAAGCTTTCTTT.